A single sample gave rise to the 26 T cell receptor beta chains below, sequenced in a study of cytomegalovirus exposure and HLA in healthy donors. This table comes from immunoSEQ multiplex PCR, and its TCRdb copy is limited to in-frame clones, with some not included. The sample contains 150,000 to 200,000 clones, 86% of which appear only once. Source material: PBMCs. These receptors originate from a woman younger than 35 in good health and CMV-seronegative.

This chain uses TRBV19 with TRBJ2-7; possibly TRBD1 for D (6 bases). Germline V gives CDR1 LNHDA, CDR2 SQIVND (reference sequence). The V and J ends lost 5 bases and 6 bases respectively, with 11 bases between them. There are 12 residues in the CDR3. CDR3: CASSLSRGEQYF. The DNA of the CDR3 is TGTGCCAGTAGTCTCTCCAGGGGCGAGCAGTACTTC.

The chain is built from TRBV27 and TRBJ2-7; TRBD2 aligns across 9 bases. The V and J ends lost 3 bases and 7 bases, in that order; junction bases with no gene match: 1. The V gene's germline CDR1 is MNHEY and CDR2 SMNVEV (reference sequence). CDR3 length: 12 amino acids. CDR3 DNA sequence: TGTGCCAGCAGTTTCCTAGCGGGAGAGCAGTACTTC. Translated: CASSFLAGEQYF.

V usage is TRBV6-6 and J usage is TRBJ1-1; possibly TRBD1 for D (6 bases). CDR3 length equals 12 residues. The V gene lost 7 bases and the J gene lost 6 bases, with 12 bases spanning the gap. CDR1 MNHNY and CDR2 SVGAGI come from the germline V gene (reference sequence). The DNA for the CDR3 is TGTGCCAGCAACTCGGACAGACCTGAAGCTTTCTTT. This sequence encodes CASNSDRPEAFF.

The chain employs TRBV12-5 and TRBJ2-7; D is uncertain. V was cut by 2 bases and J by 3 bases, with 11 bases left in between. There are 14 residues in the CDR3. In germline, CDR1 is LGHNT, CDR2 FRNRAP. The DNA of the CDR3 is TGTGCTAGTGGTTTGCCAAGTTCAGGCTACGAGCAGTACTTC. Protein: CASGLPSSGYEQYF.

This sequence joins TRBV6-5 and TRBJ2-7; D is possibly TRBD2 (7 bases). The CDR3 covers 14 residues. Per the germline V gene, CDR1 is MNHEY and CDR2 is SVGAGI. The V end was cut by 3 bases, the J end by 6 bases, with 15 bases between. DNA for the CDR3: TGTGCCAGCAGTTATATGACAGGACTAGGCGAGCAGTACTTC. Translated, it gives CASSYMTGLGEQYF.

The V gene is TRBV6-5, the J gene TRBJ2-7; D is perhaps TRBD1 (6 bases). The germline gives CDR1 MNHEY, CDR2 SVGAGI. V gave up 5 bases and J gave up 2 bases, with 16 bases separating them. The CDR3 covers 15 residues. The CDR3 coding sequence is TGTGCCAGCAGTCTCTCCCGGACAGACACCTACGAGCAGTACTTC. The encoded protein is CASSLSRTDTYEQYF.

The chain has TRBV11-2 and TRBJ1-2, with 9 bases matching TRBD1. Germline V gives CDR1 SGHAT, CDR2 FQNNGV. With 10 bases clipped from V and 11 bases from J, the junction kept 8 bases outside the gene matches. CDR3 length equals 11 residues. This CDR3 reads CAIPGQGSYTF. The DNA of the CDR3 is TGTGCCATTCCGGGACAGGGTTCTTACACCTTC.

The chain employs TRBV27 and TRBJ2-2, with 10 bases that match TRBD1. The CDR3 spans 15 residues. From germline, CDR1 is MNHEY and CDR2 SMNVEV (reference sequence). Trimming removed 7 bases from V and 4 bases from J; junction bases left unmatched: 6. CDR3 DNA sequence: TGTGCCAGCAACCCGAGACAGGGGGCCACCGGGGAGCTGTTTTTT. It is translated as CASNPRQGATGELFF.

The rearrangement links TRBV4-1 to TRBJ1-5, with a possible D match to TRBD1 (5 bases). The CDR3 contains 16 residues. V lost 0 bases to trimming and J lost 2 bases, with 11 bases between them. CDR1 and CDR2 (germline): MGHRA, YSYEKL. CDR3 in DNA: TGCGCCAGCAGCCAAGATCAAGGGGCCCGCAATCAGCCCCAGCATTTT. Amino acids: CASSQDQGARNQPQHF.

This chain joins TRBV9 and TRBJ1-1; 7 bases line up with TRBD1. From germline, CDR1 is SGDLS and CDR2 YYNGEE. The CDR3 runs to 14 residues. V was pared by 0 bases and J by 4 bases, with 3 bases of the junction left unmatched. The CDR3 DNA reads as TGTGCCAGCAGCGTAGCTACAGGGGCCACTGAAGCTTTCTTT. Translated, it gives CASSVATGATEAFF.

The chain carries TRBV30 and TRBJ2-3; 10 nucleotides agree with TRBD2. In germline, CDR1 is GTSNPN, CDR2 SVGIG (reference sequence). V dropped 0 bases and J dropped 7; count of bases not matched to a gene: 7. This CDR3 has 15 amino acids. The CDR3, as DNA: TGTGCCTGGAGTGTAACCAGCGGGGGGGGCTATACGCAGTATTTT. Translated: CAWSVTSGGGYTQYF. The full variable domain, its missing parts supplied by reference TRBV30 and TRBJ2-3, is SQTIHQWPATLVQPVGSPLSLECTVEGTSNPNLYWYRQAAGRGLQLLFYSVGIGQISSEVPQNLSASRPQDRQFILSSKKLLLSDSGFYLCAWSVTSGGGYTQYFGPGTRLTVL.

The chain recombines TRBV29-1 with TRBJ2-3; 7 bases fit TRBD1. Per the germline V gene, CDR1 is SQVTM and CDR2 is ANQGSEA. After removal of 7 bases from V and 0 bases from J, the junction contained 10 bases not matched to a gene. This CDR3 is built from 15 residues. The CDR3 reads CSGGPTGPSTDTQYF. Here the CDR3 DNA reads TGCAGCGGCGGGCCGACAGGGCCTAGCACAGATACGCAGTATTTT.

Notes on this clone: Other DNA sequences within the sample encode an identical CDR3. The chain is built from TRBV6-6 and TRBJ1-2, with 7 nucleotides matching TRBD1. The CDR3 runs 13 residues. Per the germline V gene, CDR1 is MNHNY and CDR2 is SVGAGI (reference sequence). V lost 5 bases to trimming and J lost 5 bases; unmatched junction nucleotides: 5. CDR3 region: CASSRGTAYGYTF. The CDR3, as DNA: TGTGCCAGCAGTAGGGGGACAGCTTATGGCTACACCTTC.

The chain uses TRBV30 and TRBJ2-3, with a weak D call TRBD2 (5 bases). The CDR3 sequence is 16 residues long. With 3 bases removed from V and 2 bases from J, the gap between germline ends came to 18 bases. Germline loops: CDR1 GTSNPN, CDR2 SVGIG (reference sequence). CDR3 coding DNA: TGTGCCTGGAGGGGGTCGTGGCGGGCTACCACAGATACGCAGTATTTT. Encoded protein: CAWRGSWRATTDTQYF.

The chain is built from TRBV6-5 and TRBJ2-3, with 9 bases identical to TRBD2. Germline CDR1 MNHEY, CDR2 SVGAGI. The CDR3 consists of 15 residues. After removal of 7 bases from V and 4 bases from J, the junction contained 9 bases not matched to a gene. CDR3 nucleotide sequence: TGTGCCAGCAATTCGATAGCGGGAGCCCCAGATACGCAGTATTTT. Its protein product is CASNSIAGAPDTQYF.

The chain joins TRBV5-4 to TRBJ1-1; D is unclear. The CDR3 extends over 11 amino acids. Germline V gene sequence: CDR1 SGHNT, CDR2 YYREEE (reference sequence). Trimming removed 1 base at V and 8 bases at J, with 6 bases between. This CDR3 reads CASSLMSEAFF. CDR3 nucleotides: TGTGCCAGCAGCTTGATGTCAGAAGCTTTCTTT. The full variable domain, with the rest looked up from reference TRBV5-4 and TRBJ1-1, is ETGVTQSPTHLIKTRGQQVTLRCSSQSGHNTVSWYQQALGQGPQFIFQYYREEENGRGNFPPRFSGLQFPNYSSELNVNALELDDSALYLCASSLMSEAFFGQGTRLTVV.

J is TRBJ2-3 and V is TRBV5-1; TRBD2 agrees at 9 bases. V trimming: 3 bases; J trimming: 3 bases; junction bases outside the gene matches: 8. CDR1 is SGHRS, CDR2 YFSETQ, per germline. This CDR3 is built from 16 residues. The CDR3 is CASSSLASGNTDTQYF. DNA of the CDR3: TGCGCCAGCAGCTCCCTGGCTAGCGGGAATACAGATACGCAGTATTTT.

The chain is built from TRBV25-1 and TRBJ2-2; the D gene is possibly TRBD1 (6 bases). The V end lost 2 bases, the J end lost 2 bases, and 15 bases lay between the germline ends. The CDR3 runs to 17 residues. Germline values: CDR1 MGHDK, CDR2 SYGVNS. In DNA, the CDR3 is TGTGCCAGCAGTGAAACGATTCCGGGACACAACACCGGGGAGCTGTTTTTT. Translation: CASSETIPGHNTGELFF.

The V and J genes are TRBV30 and TRBJ2-2, with 10 bases matching TRBD1. V lost 7 bases, J lost 5 bases, and 7 bases stayed unmatched. This CDR3 is 14 amino acids long. CDR1 is GTSNPN and CDR2 is SVGIG in the germline V gene (reference sequence). The CDR3 nucleotides are TGTGCCTCCCGGGACAGGGGAAATACCGGGGAGCTGTTTTTT. It translates to CASRDRGNTGELFF.

This chain joins TRBV19 and TRBJ1-5; 7 bases fit TRBD1. The CDR3 extends over 15 amino acids. Germline V gene sequence: CDR1 LNHDA, CDR2 SQIVND (reference sequence). After removal of 7 bases from V and 1 base from J, the junction contained 7 bases not matched to a gene. The CDR3, as DNA: TGTGCCAGTACCACTTCAGGGGGGAGCAATCAGCCCCAGCATTTT. This translates into CASTTSGGSNQPQHF.

The V gene is TRBV5-1, the J gene TRBJ1-4; weak D call: TRBD1 (6 bases). The CDR3 is 15 residues long. Trimming removed 4 bases at V and 3 bases at J, with 13 bases between. The V gene's germline CDR1 is SGHRS and CDR2 YFSETQ. The CDR3 spells CASSLMTGSNEKLFF. As DNA, the CDR3 is TGCGCCAGCAGCCTAATGACAGGCTCTAATGAAAAACTGTTTTTT.

The J gene is TRBJ1-2, the V gene TRBV7-9; D perhaps matches TRBD1 (5 bases). CDR1 and CDR2 (germline): SEHNR, FQNEAQ (reference sequence). The V end was cut by 5 bases, the J end by 4 bases, with 17 bases between. The CDR3 spans 15 residues. The CDR3 nucleotides are TGTGCCAGCAGCCCCGGCGGATCGGGGGGCTATGGCTACACCTTC. Protein: CASSPGGSGGYGYTF. Variable domain in full (rest from reference TRBV7-9 and TRBJ1-2): DTGVSQNPRHKITKRGQNVTFRCDPISEHNRLYWYRQTLGQGPEFLTYFQNEAQLEKSRLLSDRFSAERPKGSFSTLEIQRTEQGDSAMYLCASSPGGSGGYGYTFGSGTRLTVV.

Regarding this clone: Within the sample, other DNA sequences also encode this same CDR3. The chain carries TRBV5-1 and TRBJ2-7; D may be TRBD1 (5 bases). The length of the CDR3 is 12 residues. The V end lost 2 bases, the J end lost 4 bases, and 7 bases lay between the germline ends. In germline, CDR1 is SGHRS, CDR2 YFSETQ. CDR3 coding DNA: TGCGCCAGCAGCTTATCAGGGTACGAGCAGTACTTC. As protein: CASSLSGYEQYF.

The chain carries TRBV7-2 and TRBJ2-1; a weak D match, TRBD2 (5 bases). This CDR3 contains 16 residues. Trimming pared 2 bases from V and 1 base from J, leaving 12 bases between. Germline V gives CDR1 SGHTA, CDR2 FQGNSA. The chain's CDR3 is CASSLKGVISYNEQFF. In nucleotides, the CDR3 is TGTGCCAGCAGCTTAAAGGGAGTTATTTCCTACAATGAGCAGTTCTTC.

The V and J genes are TRBV12-5 and TRBJ1-2; 7 positions agree with TRBD1. The CDR3 runs 19 residues. Germline V gives CDR1 LGHNT, CDR2 FRNRAP. V was clipped by 3 bases and J by 2 bases; unmatched bases: 18. The CDR3 nucleotides are TGTGCTAGTGGTTTATTCTACAAAGCAGGGACAGCTTACAACTATGGCTACACCTTC. The encoded protein is CASGLFYKAGTAYNYGYTF.

This rearrangement joins TRBV2 to TRBJ1-2; unclear D gene. Trimming removed 8 bases at V and 0 bases at J, with 13 bases between. The CDR3 covers 14 residues. CDR1 is SNHLY and CDR2 is FYNNEI in the germline V gene. The CDR3 loop is CASSTAGTNYGYTF. The CDR3 DNA sequence: TGTGCCAGCTCAACGGCGGGAACTAACTATGGCTACACCTTC.